The 13 T cell receptor beta chains listed next were all sequenced from one sample in a study of T cells after yellow fever vaccination. TCRdb independently ran MiXCR on the 5' RACE reads; one entry per CDR3 protein. The data hold some 390,000 distinct CDR3 sequences, with about 6.2% observed a single time. Sequences were derived from PBMCs, sampled 5 days after the yellow fever booster vaccination. These TCRs come from a man aged 25-40 years who received the YFV17D yellow fever vaccine.

This clonotype showed up just a few times. This chain joins TRBV4-3 and TRBJ2-3; TRBD2 matches 8 bases. Germline lookup yields CDR1 LGHNA and CDR2 YSLEER. The CDR3 spans 15 residues. V dropped 1 base and J dropped 2; count of bases not matched to a gene: 2. The CDR3 loop reads CASSQALADTDTQYF. DNA for the CDR3: TGCGCCAGCAGCCAAGCACTAGCGGACACAGATACGCAGTATTTT.

This clonotype was observed at least ten times. J is TRBJ2-7 and V is TRBV15; the match to TRBD1 covers 12 bases. Germline CDR1 is LNHNV and CDR2 is YYDKDF (reference sequence). The V and J ends lost 3 bases and 1 base, in that order; junction bases with no gene match: 10. The CDR3 spans 18 residues. The CDR3 region is CATSRDTGTGGRSYEQYF. For the CDR3, the DNA is TGTGCCACCAGCAGGGATACCGGGACAGGGGGCAGGTCCTACGAGCAGTACTTC.

This clonotype has just a few counts. The chain uses TRBV20-1 and TRBJ2-3, with D uncertain. The CDR3 is made up of 14 amino acids. Trimming left V 3 bases short and J 1 base short, with 11 bases between. CDR1 is DFQATT, CDR2 SNEGSKA, per germline (reference sequence). CDR3 region: CSARNAQGTDTQYF. The CDR3 nucleotides read TGCAGTGCTAGGAACGCCCAGGGCACAGATACGCAGTATTTT.

This clonotype was counted at least ten times. The chain combines TRBV6-2 or TRBV6-3 with TRBJ2-7, with D uncertain. V lost 7 bases, J lost 3 bases, and 10 bases lay in between. This CDR3 has 12 residues. In germline, CDR1 is MNHEY, CDR2 SVGEGT. CDR3 loop: CASTNRYYEQYF. CDR3 sequence (DNA): TGTGCCAGCACTAACCGTTACTACGAGCAGTACTTC.

This clonotype was seen at least ten times. The chain uses TRBV25-1 and TRBJ2-5; no definite D call. The CDR3 is 14 residues long. V was clipped by 11 bases and J by 4 bases, with 20 bases between them. Germline V gene sequence: CDR1 MGHDK, CDR2 SYGVNS. As DNA, the CDR3 is TGTGCCTCAAGTGAGCATTCCTTAACAGAGACCCAGTACTTC. It specifies CASSEHSLTETQYF. Full variable domain (rest looked up from reference TRBV25-1 and TRBJ2-5): EADIYQTPRYLVIGTGKKITLECSQTMGHDKMYWYQQDPGMELHLIHYSYGVNSTEKGDLSSESTVSRIRTEHFPLTLESARPSHTSQYLCASSEHSLTETQYFGPGTRLLVL.

The V and J genes are TRBV20-1 and TRBJ1-3, with 8 bases matching TRBD1. The CDR3 contains 14 residues. Germline CDR1 and CDR2: DFQATT and SNEGSKA (reference sequence). V lost 6 bases, J lost 0 bases, and 4 bases stayed unmatched. DNA for the CDR3: TGCAGTGCCGGGGACAGGAGCTCTGGAAACACCATATATTTT. It yields the protein CSAGDRSSGNTIYF.

The rearrangement joins TRBV27 to TRBJ1-5; 9 bases are shared with TRBD1. The CDR3 loop spans 15 amino acids. Germline lookup yields CDR1 MNHEY and CDR2 SMNVEV (reference sequence). The V segment lost 6 bases and the J segment 0 bases; nucleotides outside the gene matches: 3. As DNA, the CDR3 is TGTGCCAGCAGACGGACAGGGGTTAGCAATCAGCCCCAGCATTTT. This encodes CASRRTGVSNQPQHF.

This clonotype was seen ten or more times. The chain joins TRBV7-2 to TRBJ2-7; 9 bases align to TRBD1. This CDR3 has 16 amino acids. The junction had 11 bases not matched to a gene; V was cut back by 5 bases and J by 3 bases. CDR1 is SGHTA, CDR2 FQGNSA, per germline. Written as DNA, the CDR3 is TGTGCCAGCAGCGCACACAGGGGGCGCTCTGGCTACGAGCAGTACTTC. This sequence encodes CASSAHRGRSGYEQYF. The full variable domain, in which reference TRBV7-2 and TRBJ2-7 provide the parts outside the CDR3, is GAGVSQSPSNKVTEKGKDVELRCDPISGHTALYWYRQSLGQGLEFLIYFQGNSAPDKSGLPSDRFSAERTGGSVSTLTIQRTQQEDSAVYLCASSAHRGRSGYEQYFGPGTRLTVT.

J is TRBJ2-3 and V is TRBV12-3 or TRBV12-4, with D unresolved. The CDR3 extends over 16 amino acids. The V gene lost 6 bases and the J gene lost 7 bases, with 23 bases spanning the gap. The CDR3 nucleotides are TGTGCCAGCAGCCCCGGTGTGAGTAGGGCTGCTTATACGCAGTATTTT. Amino acids: CASSPGVSRAAYTQYF.

This clonotype was counted between two and nine times. The gene calls are TRBV7-2 and TRBJ2-3, with D unclear. This CDR3 spans 13 amino acids. Trimming left V 5 bases short and J 0 bases short, with 6 bases between. Per germline, CDR1 SGHTA and CDR2 FQGNSA. The CDR3 nucleotides read TGTGCCAGCAGCCACACGAGCACAGATACGCAGTATTTT. This codes for CASSHTSTDTQYF.

This clonotype was observed a handful of times. This chain links TRBV11-2 with TRBJ2-7; D remains unclear. V was trimmed by 7 bases and J by 4 bases, leaving 8 bases between them. CDR3 length: 11 residues. Per germline, CDR1 SGHAT and CDR2 FQNNGV. CDR3 in amino acids: CASNQLYEQYF. CDR3 DNA: TGTGCCAGCAACCAGTTGTACGAGCAGTACTTC.

V is TRBV6-7 and J is TRBJ1-5; D remains unclear. TRBV6-7 is given ORF status, its function remaining uncertain. The CDR3 is 16 amino acids. The V and J ends lost 5 bases and 1 base respectively, with 15 bases between them. In nucleotides, the CDR3 is TGTGCCAGCAGTGCCCGAGGGCATCGGAGCAATCAGCCCCAGCATTTT. It is translated as CASSARGHRSNQPQHF.

This clonotype appeared a few times. This rearrangement joins TRBV7-9 to TRBJ2-7, with D perhaps TRBD2 (5 bases). CDR1 SEHNR and CDR2 FQNEAQ come from the germline V gene (reference sequence). V was cut by 5 bases and J by 5 bases, with 22 bases left in between. This CDR3 is built from 16 residues. CDR3 protein: CASSPFDPITRDEQYF. CDR3 bases: TGTGCCAGCAGCCCCTTTGACCCAATAACTAGAGACGAGCAGTACTTC. Complete variable domain (other parts from reference TRBV7-9 and TRBJ2-7): DTGVSQNPRHKITKRGQNVTFRCDPISEHNRLYWYRQTLGQGPEFLTYFQNEAQLEKSRLLSDRFSAERPKGSFSTLEIQRTEQGDSAMYLCASSPFDPITRDEQYFGPGTRLTVT.